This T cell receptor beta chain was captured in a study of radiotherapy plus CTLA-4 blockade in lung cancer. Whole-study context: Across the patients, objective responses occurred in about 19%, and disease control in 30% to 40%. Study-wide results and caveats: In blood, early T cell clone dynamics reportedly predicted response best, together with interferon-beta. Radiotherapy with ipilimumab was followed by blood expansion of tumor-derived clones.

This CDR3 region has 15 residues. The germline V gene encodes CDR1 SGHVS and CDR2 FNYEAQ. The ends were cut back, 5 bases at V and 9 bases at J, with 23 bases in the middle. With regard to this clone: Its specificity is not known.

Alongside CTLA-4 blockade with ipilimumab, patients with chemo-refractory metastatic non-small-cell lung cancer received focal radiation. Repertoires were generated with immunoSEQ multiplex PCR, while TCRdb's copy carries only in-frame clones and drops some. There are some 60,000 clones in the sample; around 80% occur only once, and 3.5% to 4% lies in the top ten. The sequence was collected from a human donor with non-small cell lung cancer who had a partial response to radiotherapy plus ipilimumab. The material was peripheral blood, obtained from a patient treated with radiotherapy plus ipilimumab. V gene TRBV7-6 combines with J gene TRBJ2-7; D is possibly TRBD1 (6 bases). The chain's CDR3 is CASSPGQSGRLAQYF. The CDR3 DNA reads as TGTGCCAGCAGCCCTGGACAGAGCGGCCGCTTGGCGCAGTACTTC.